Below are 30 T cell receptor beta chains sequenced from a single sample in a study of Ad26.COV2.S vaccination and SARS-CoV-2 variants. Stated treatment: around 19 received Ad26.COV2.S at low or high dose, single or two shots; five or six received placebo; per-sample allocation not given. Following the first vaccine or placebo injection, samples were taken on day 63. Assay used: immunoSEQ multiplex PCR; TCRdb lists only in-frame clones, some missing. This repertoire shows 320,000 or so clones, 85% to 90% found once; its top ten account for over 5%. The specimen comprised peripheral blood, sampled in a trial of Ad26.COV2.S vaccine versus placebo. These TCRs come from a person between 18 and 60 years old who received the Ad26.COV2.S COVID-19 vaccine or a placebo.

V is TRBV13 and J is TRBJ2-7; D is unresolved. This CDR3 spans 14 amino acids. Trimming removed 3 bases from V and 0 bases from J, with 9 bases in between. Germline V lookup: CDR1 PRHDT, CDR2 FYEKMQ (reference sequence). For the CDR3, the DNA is TGTGCCAGCAGCTTGCCGGAGAGCTCCTACGAGCAGTACTTC. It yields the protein CASSLPESSYEQYF. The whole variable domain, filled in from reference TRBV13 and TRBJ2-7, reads AAGVIQSPRHLIKEKRETATLKCYPIPRHDTVYWYQQGPGQDPQFLISFYEKMQSDKGSIPDRFSAQQFSDYHSELNMSSLELGDSALYFCASSLPESSYEQYFGPGTRLTVT.

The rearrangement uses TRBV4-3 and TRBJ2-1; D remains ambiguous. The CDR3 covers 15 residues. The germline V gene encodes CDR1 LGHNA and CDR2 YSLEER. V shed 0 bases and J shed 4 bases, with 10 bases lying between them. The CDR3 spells CASSQDQSSYNEQFF. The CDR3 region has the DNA TGCGCCAGCAGCCAAGATCAAAGCTCTTACAATGAGCAGTTCTTC.

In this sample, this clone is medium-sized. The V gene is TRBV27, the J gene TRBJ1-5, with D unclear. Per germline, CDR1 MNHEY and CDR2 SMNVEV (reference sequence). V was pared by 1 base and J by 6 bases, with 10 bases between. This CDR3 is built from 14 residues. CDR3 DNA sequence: TGTGCCAGCAGTTTATTTTCGGGTTTTCAGCCCCAGCATTTT. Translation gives CASSLFSGFQPQHF.

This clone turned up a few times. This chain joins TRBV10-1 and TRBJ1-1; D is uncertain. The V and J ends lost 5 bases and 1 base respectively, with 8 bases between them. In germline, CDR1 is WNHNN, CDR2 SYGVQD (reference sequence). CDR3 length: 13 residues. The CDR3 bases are TGCGCCAGCAGTAAGGACCCGAACACTGAAGCTTTCTTT. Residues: CASSKDPNTEAFF.

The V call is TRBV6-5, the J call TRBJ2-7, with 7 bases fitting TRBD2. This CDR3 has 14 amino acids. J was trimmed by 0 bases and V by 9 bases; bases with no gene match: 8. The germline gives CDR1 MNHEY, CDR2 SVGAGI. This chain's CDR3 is CASYGEGLSYEQYF. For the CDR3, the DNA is TGTGCCAGTTACGGGGAGGGGCTCTCCTACGAGCAGTACTTC.

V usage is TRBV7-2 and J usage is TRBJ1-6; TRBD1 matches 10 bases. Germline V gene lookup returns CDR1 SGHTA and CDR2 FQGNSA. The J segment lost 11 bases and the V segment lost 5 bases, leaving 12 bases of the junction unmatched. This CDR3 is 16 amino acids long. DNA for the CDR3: TGTGCCAGCAGCCCCCGACCGGGACAGGGGAGTCCACCCCTCCACTTT. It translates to CASSPRPGQGSPPLHF.

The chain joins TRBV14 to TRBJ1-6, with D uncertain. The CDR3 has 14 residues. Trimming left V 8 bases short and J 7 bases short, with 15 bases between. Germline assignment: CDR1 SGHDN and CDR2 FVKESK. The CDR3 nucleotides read TGTGCCAGCGGCCGAATAGGAGTCAATTCACCCCTCCACTTT. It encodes CASGRIGVNSPLHF.

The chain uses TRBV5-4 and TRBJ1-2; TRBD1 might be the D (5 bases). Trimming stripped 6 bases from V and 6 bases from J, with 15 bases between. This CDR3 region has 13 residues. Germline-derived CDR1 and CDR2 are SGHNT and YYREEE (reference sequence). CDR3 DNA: TGTGCCAGCATCATGAGGGGCACAGATGGCTACACCTTC. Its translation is CASIMRGTDGYTF.

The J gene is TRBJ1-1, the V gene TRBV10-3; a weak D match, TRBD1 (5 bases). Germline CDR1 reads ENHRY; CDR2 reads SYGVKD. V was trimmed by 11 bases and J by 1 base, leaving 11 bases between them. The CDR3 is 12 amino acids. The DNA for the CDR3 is TGTGCCGCGAAAACAGGGAACACTGAAGCTTTCTTT. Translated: CAAKTGNTEAFF.

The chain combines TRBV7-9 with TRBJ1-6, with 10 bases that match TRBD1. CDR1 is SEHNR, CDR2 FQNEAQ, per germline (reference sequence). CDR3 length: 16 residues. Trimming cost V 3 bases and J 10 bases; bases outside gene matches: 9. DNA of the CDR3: TGTGCCAGCAGCTTGGGGGTTGGACAGGGGGACTCACCCCTCCACTTT. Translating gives CASSLGVGQGDSPLHF.

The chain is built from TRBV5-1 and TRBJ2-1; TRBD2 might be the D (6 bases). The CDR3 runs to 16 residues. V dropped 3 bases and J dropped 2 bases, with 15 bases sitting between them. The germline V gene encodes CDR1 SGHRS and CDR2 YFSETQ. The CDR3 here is CASSSSPSVAYNEQFF. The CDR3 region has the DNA TGCGCCAGCAGCTCCTCCCCTAGCGTAGCCTACAATGAGCAGTTCTTC.

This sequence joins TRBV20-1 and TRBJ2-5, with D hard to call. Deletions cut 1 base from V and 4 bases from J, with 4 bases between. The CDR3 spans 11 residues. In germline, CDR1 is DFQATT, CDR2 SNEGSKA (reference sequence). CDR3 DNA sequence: TGCAGTGCTAGAGCCCTAGAGACCCAGTACTTC. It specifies CSARALETQYF.

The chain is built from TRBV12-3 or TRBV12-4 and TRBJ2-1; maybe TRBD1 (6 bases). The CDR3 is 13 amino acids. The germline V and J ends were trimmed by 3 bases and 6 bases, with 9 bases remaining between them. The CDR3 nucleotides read TGTGCCAGCAGTTTCAGGGGTAGCAATGAGCAGTTCTTC. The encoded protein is CASSFRGSNEQFF.

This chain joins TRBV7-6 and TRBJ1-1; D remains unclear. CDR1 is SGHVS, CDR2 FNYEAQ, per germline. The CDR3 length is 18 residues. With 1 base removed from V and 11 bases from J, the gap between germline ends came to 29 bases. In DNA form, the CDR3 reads TGTGCCAGCAGCTTAGTGGGTCTAGATACTTCGGAATCAGTCGAGGCTTTCTTT. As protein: CASSLVGLDTSESVEAFF.

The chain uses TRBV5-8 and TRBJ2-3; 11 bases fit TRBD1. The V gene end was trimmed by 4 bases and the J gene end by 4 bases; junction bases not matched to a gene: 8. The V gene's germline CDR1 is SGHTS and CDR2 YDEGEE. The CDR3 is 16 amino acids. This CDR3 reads CASSPGQGAGPDTQYF. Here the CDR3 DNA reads TGTGCCAGCAGCCCTGGACAGGGGGCTGGCCCAGATACGCAGTATTTT.

The CDR3 loop reads CASSLYPGTVAFF. The CDR3 DNA is TGCGCCAGCAGTTTATACCCCGGGACGGTAGCTTTCTTT. This sequence joins TRBV4-1 and TRBJ1-1; D is possibly TRBD1 (5 bases). Trimming removed 6 bases from V and 10 bases from J, with 18 bases in between. The CDR3 covers 13 residues. CDR1 MGHRA and CDR2 YSYEKL come from the germline V gene.

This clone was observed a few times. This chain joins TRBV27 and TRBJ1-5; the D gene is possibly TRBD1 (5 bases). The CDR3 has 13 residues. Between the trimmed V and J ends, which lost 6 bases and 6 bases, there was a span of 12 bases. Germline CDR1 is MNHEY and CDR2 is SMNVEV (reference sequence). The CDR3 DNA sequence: TGTGCCAGCAGGATAAACAGGTTTCAGCCCCAGCATTTT. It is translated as CASRINRFQPQHF.

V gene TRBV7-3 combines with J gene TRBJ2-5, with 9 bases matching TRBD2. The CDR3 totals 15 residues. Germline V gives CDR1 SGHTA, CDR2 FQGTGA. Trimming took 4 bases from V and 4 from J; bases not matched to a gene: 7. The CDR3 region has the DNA TGTGCCAGCAGCTCCACGAGCGGGGGGCTAGAGACCCAGTACTTC. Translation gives CASSSTSGGLETQYF.

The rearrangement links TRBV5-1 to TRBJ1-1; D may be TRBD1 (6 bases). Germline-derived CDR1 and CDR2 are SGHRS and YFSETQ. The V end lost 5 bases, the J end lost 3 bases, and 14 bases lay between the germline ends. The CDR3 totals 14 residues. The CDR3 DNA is TGCGCCAGCAGGGGGGGGGCGATGGACACTGAAGCTTTCTTT. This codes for CASRGGAMDTEAFF.

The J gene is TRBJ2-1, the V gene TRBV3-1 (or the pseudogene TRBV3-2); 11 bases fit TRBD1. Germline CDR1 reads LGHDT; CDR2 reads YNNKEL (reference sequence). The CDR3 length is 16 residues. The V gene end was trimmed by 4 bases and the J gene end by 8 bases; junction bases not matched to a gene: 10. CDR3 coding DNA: TGTGCCAGCAGCCCCTCATGGACAGGGGGCATCCATGAGCAGTTCTTC. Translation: CASSPSWTGGIHEQFF.

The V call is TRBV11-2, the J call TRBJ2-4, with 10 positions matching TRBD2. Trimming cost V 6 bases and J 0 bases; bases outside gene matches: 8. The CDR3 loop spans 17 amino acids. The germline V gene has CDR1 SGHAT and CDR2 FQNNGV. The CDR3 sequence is CASSGSGGPLAKNIQYF. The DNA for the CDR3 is TGTGCCAGCAGTGGTAGCGGGGGGCCTCTAGCCAAAAACATTCAGTACTTC.

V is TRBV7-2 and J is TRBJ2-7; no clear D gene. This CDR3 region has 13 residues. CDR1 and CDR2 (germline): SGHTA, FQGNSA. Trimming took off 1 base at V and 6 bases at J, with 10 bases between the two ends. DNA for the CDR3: TGTGCCAGCAGCTTAGAATTCTGGGGCGAGCAGTACGTC. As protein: CASSLEFWGEQYV.

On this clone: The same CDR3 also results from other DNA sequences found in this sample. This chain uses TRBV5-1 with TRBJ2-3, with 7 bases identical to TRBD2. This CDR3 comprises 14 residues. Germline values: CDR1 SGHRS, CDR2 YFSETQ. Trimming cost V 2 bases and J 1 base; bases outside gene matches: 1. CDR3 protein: CASSLRGGTDTQYF. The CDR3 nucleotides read TGCGCCAGCAGCTTACGGGGGGGCACAGATACGCAGTATTTT.

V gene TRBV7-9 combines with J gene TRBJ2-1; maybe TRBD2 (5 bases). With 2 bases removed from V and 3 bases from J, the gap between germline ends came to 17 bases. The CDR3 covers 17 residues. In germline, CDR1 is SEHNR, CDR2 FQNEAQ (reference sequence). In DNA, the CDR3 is TGTGCCAGCAGCTTAACCCCCCTAGCCGACAACTACAATGAGCAGTTCTTC. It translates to CASSLTPLADNYNEQFF.

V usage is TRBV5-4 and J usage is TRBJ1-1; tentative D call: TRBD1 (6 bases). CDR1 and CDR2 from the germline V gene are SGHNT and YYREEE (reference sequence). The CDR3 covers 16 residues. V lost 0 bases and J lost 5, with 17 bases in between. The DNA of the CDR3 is TGTGCCAGCAGCTTGGGCCGGGGGCTAAGGAGGACTGAAGCTTTCTTT. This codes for CASSLGRGLRRTEAFF.

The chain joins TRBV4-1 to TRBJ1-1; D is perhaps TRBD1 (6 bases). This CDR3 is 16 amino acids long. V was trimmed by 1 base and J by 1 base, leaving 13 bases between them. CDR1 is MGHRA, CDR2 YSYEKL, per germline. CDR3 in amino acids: CASSQGGARKNTEAFF. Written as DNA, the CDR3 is TGCGCCAGCAGCCAAGGGGGGGCTCGGAAGAACACTGAAGCTTTCTTT.

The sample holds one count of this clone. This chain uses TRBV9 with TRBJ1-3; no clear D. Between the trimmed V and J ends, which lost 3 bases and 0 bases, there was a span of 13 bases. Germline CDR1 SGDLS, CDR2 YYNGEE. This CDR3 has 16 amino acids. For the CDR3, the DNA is TGTGCCAGCAGCGCTTCGATACCTGTCTCTGGAAACACCATATATTTT. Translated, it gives CASSASIPVSGNTIYF.

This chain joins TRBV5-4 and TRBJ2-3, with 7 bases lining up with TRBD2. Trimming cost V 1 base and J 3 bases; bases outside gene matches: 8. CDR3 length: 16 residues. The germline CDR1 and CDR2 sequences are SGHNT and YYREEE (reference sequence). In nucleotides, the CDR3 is TGTGCCAGCAGCTTGAAGGGAGGGGCCGATACAGATACGCAGTATTTT. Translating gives CASSLKGGADTDTQYF. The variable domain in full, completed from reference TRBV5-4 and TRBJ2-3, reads ETGVTQSPTHLIKTRGQQVTLRCSSQSGHNTVSWYQQALGQGPQFIFQYYREEENGRGNFPPRFSGLQFPNYSSELNVNALELDDSALYLCASSLKGGADTDTQYFGPGTRLTVL.

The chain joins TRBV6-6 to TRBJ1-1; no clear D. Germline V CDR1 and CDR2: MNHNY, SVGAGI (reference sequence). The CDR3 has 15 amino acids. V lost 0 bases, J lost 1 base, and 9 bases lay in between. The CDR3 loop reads CASSYSRGQNTEAFF. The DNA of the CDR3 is TGTGCCAGCAGTTACTCAAGAGGTCAGAACACTGAAGCTTTCTTT.

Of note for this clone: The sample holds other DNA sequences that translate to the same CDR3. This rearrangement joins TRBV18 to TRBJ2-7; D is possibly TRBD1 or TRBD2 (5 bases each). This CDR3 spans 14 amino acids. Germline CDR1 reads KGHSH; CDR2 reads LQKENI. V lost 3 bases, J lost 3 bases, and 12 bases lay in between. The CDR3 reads CASSPRQGVYEQYV. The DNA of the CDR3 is TGTGCCAGCTCACCTCGCCAGGGAGTCTACGAGCAGTACGTC.